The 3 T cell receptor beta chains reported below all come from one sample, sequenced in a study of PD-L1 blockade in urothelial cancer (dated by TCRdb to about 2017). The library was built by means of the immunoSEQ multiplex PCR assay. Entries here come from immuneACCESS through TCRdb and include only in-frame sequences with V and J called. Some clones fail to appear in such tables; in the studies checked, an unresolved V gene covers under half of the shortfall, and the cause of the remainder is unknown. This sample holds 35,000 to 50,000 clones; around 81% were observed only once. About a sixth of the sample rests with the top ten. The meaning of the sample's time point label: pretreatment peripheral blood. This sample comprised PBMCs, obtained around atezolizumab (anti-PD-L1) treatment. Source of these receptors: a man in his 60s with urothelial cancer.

Written as DNA, the CDR3 is TGTGCCAGCAGTTCGAACAGGGTAAATCAGCCCCAGCATTTT. It codes for CASSSNRVNQPQHF. The chain is built from TRBV27 and TRBJ1-5; D is perhaps TRBD1 (6 bases). Trimming shortened V by 4 bases and J by 4 bases, and 11 bases separated the two germline ends. This CDR3 region has 14 residues. From germline, CDR1 is MNHEY and CDR2 SMNVEV (reference sequence).

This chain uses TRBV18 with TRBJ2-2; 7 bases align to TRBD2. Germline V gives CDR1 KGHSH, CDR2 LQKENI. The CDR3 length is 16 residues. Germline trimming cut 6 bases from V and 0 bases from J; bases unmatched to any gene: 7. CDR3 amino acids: CASSRGTTTNTGELFF. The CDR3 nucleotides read TGTGCCAGCTCCCGGGGGACTACCACGAACACCGGGGAGCTGTTTTTT.

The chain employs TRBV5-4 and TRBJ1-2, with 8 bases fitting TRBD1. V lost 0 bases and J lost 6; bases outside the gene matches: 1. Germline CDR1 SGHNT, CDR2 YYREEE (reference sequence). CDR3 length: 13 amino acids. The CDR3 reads CASSLAGGDGYTF. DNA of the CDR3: TGTGCCAGCAGCTTGGCAGGGGGCGATGGCTACACCTTC.